Following are 7 T cell receptor beta chains from one sample sequenced in a study of shared clonotypes between healthy human individuals. CD45RO negativity and positive selection for CCR7 defined naive CD8 cells, a population that excluded terminally differentiated effector memory CD45RA+ cells. Some clones are missing from TCRdb's copy, which holds only in-frame ones; the method was immunoSEQ multiplex PCR. The table includes around 2,100,000 clones, about 94% detected once. Material: naive CD8+ T cells sorted from blood. The receptors originated from a man aged 18 to 30 in good health.

J is TRBJ2-7 and V is TRBV4-1; D might be TRBD1 or TRBD2, each matching 5 bases. From germline, CDR1 is MGHRA and CDR2 YSYEKL. This CDR3 is built from 17 residues. Trimming pared 4 bases from V and 0 bases from J, leaving 19 bases between. This CDR3 is CASSPSPGTENSYEQYF. In DNA form, the CDR3 reads TGCGCCAGCAGCCCGAGCCCCGGGACCGAAAACTCCTACGAGCAGTACTTC.

The chain is built from TRBV6-5 and TRBJ2-1, with D unresolved. The CDR3 spans 15 residues. In germline, CDR1 is MNHEY, CDR2 SVGAGI. V was trimmed by 6 bases and J by 0 bases, leaving 12 bases between them. As DNA, the CDR3 is TGTGCCAGCAGCCCCACTCAAAGCTCCTACAATGAGCAGTTCTTC. Translated, it gives CASSPTQSSYNEQFF.

The rearrangement uses TRBV5-6 and TRBJ2-5, with D tentatively TRBD2 (5 bases). The CDR3 extends over 13 amino acids. Germline-derived CDR1 and CDR2 are SGHDT and YYEEEE. CDR3 amino acids: CASMAGALETQYF. Here the CDR3 DNA reads TGTGCTTCAATGGCGGGTGCCCTGGAGACCCAGTACTTC. Combining the CDR3 with reference TRBV5-6 and TRBJ2-5 gives the whole variable domain DAGVTQSPTHLIKTRGQQVTLRCSPKSGHDTVSWYQQALGQGPQFIFQYYEEEERQRGNFPDRFSGHQFPNYSSELNVNALLLGDSALYLCASMAGALETQYFGPGTRLLVL.

The V gene is TRBV27, the J gene TRBJ1-2; D is unclear. The germline V and J ends were trimmed by 1 base and 0 bases, with 9 bases remaining between them. Germline V gives CDR1 MNHEY, CDR2 SMNVEV (reference sequence). The length of the CDR3 is 15 residues. CDR3 DNA sequence: TGTGCCAGCAGTTTATTCGCGCACCCTAACTATGGCTACACCTTC. This codes for CASSLFAHPNYGYTF.

This chain connects TRBV7-8 to TRBJ2-1; 10 bases map to TRBD2. J lost 6 bases, V lost 2 bases, and 7 bases had no gene match. The CDR3 is made up of 16 amino acids. Germline V CDR1 and CDR2: SGHVS, FQNEAQ. CDR3 residues: CASSLTPSGSGNEQFF. CDR3 coding DNA: TGTGCCAGCAGCTTAACTCCTAGCGGGAGTGGCAATGAGCAGTTCTTC.

The rearrangement joins TRBV28 to TRBJ1-5; unclear D gene. V lost 6 bases to trimming and J lost 0 bases, with 12 bases between them. CDR1 MDHEN and CDR2 SYDVKM come from the germline V gene. The CDR3 has 15 amino acids. CDR3 coding DNA: TGTGCCAGCAGCCGGGTGGGAGATAGCAATCAGCCCCAGCATTTT. Protein sequence: CASSRVGDSNQPQHF.

This clone has a single count. J is TRBJ2-7 and V is TRBV27, with no clear D. Trimming took 5 bases from V and 3 from J, leaving 14 bases between them. CDR1 and CDR2 (germline): MNHEY, SMNVEV (reference sequence). The CDR3 is 14 amino acids. In DNA form, the CDR3 reads TGTGCCAGCAGTCAATCCGACGGAAACTACGAGCAGTACTTC. Its translation: CASSQSDGNYEQYF.